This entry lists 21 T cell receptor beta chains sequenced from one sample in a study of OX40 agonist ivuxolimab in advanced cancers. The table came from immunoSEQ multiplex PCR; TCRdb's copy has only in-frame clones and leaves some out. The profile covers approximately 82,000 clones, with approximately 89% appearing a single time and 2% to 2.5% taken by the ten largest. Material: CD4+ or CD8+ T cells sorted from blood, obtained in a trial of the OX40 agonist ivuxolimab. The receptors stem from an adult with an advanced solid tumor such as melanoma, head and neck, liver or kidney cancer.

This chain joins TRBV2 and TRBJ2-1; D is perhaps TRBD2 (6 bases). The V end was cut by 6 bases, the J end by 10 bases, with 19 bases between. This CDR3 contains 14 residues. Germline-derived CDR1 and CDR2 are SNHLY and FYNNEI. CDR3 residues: CASRGHGGQEEQFF. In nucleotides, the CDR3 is TGTGCCAGCAGGGGCCACGGGGGTCAGGAAGAGCAGTTCTTC.

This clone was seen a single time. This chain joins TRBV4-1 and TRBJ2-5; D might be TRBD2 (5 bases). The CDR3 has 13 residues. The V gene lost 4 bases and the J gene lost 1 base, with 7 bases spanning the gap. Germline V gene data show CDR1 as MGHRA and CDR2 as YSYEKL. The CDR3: CASSRGPQETQYF. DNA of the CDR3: TGCGCCAGCAGCCGCGGGCCCCAAGAGACCCAGTACTTC.

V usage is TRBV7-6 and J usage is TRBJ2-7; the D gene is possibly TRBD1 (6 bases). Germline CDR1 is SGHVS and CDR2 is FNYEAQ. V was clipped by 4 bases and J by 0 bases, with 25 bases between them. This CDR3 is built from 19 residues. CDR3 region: CASSSLDRLEGDNSYEQYF. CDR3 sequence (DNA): TGTGCCAGCAGCTCGCTAGATCGTCTGGAAGGGGACAACTCCTACGAGCAGTACTTC.

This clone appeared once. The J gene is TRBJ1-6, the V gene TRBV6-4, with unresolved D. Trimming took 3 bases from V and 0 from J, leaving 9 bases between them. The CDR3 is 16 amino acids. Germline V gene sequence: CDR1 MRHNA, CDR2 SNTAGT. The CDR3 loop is CASSEPRCSYNSPLHF. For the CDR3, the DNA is TGTGCCAGCAGTGAGCCTAGGTGCTCCTATAATTCACCCCTCCACTTT.

As DNA, the CDR3 is TGTGCCAGCAGTGAACGGACAGGGGCGTTGGGTCAGCCCCAGCATTTT. Its protein product is CASSERTGALGQPQHF. The chain links TRBV6-1 to TRBJ1-5, with TRBD1 identical over 9 bases. J was trimmed by 6 bases and V by 2 bases; bases with no gene match: 8. The germline gives CDR1 MNHNS, CDR2 SASEGT. The CDR3 is made up of 16 amino acids.

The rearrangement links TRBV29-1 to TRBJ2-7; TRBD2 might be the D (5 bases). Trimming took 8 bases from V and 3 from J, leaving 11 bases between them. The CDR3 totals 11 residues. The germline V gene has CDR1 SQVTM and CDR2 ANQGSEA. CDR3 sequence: CSTYGDYEQYF. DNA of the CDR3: TGCAGCACCTACGGGGACTACGAGCAGTACTTC.

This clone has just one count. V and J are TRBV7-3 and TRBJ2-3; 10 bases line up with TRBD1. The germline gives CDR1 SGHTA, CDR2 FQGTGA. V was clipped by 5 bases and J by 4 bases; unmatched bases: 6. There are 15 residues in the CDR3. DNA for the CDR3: TGTGCCAGCAGCAATAGACAGGGGGCCCCAGATACGCAGTATTTT. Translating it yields CASSNRQGAPDTQYF.

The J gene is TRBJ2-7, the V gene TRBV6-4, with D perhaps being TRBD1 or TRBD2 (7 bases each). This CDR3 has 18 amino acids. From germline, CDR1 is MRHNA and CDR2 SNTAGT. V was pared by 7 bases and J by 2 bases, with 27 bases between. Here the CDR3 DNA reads TGTGCCAGCATGTTGGGACAGACTAGTAGCGGGTCCCCCTACGAGCAGTACTTC. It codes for CASMLGQTSSGSPYEQYF.

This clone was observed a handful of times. The CDR3, as DNA: TGTGCCAGCAGTCAGGTATTAGAAACCTATGGCTACACCTTC. It codes for CASSQVLETYGYTF. This chain links TRBV28 with TRBJ1-2; no reliable D call. CDR1 is MDHEN and CDR2 is SYDVKM in the germline V gene. This CDR3 spans 14 amino acids. The V end was cut by 5 bases, the J end by 4 bases, with 14 bases between.

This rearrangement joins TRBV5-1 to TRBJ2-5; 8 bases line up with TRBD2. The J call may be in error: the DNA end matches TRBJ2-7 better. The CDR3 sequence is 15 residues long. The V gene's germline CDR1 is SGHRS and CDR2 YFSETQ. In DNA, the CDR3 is TGCGCCAGCAGCCCCCGGGGGGGAGGCTCCTACGAGCAGTACTTC. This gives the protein CASSPRGGGSYEQYF.

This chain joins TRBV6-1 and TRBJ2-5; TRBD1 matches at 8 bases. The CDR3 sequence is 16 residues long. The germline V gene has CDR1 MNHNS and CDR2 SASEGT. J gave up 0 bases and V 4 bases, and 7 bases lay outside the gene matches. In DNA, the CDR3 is TGTGCCAGCAGTGGACGGGACAGGAGCTACCAAGAGACCCAGTACTTC. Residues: CASSGRDRSYQETQYF.

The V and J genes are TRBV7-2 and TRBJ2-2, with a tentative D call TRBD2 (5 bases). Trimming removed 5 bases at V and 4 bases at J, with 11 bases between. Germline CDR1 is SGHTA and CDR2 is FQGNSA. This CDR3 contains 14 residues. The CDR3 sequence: CASSETRATGELFF. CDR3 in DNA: TGTGCCAGCAGCGAAACGAGGGCCACCGGGGAGCTGTTTTTT.

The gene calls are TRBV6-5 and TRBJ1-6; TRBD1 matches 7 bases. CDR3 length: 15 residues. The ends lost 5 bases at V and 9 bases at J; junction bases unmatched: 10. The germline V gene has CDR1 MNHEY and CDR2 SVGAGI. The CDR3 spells CASSNIWDRSSPLHF. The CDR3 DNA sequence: TGTGCCAGCAGTAATATTTGGGACAGAAGTTCACCCCTCCACTTT.

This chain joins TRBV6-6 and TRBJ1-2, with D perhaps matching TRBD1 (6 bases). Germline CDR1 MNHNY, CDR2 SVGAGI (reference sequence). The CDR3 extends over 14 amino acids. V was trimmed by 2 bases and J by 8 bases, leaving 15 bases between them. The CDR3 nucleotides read TGTGCCAGCAGTTACGAGCATTGGACAGCCGGCTACACCTTC. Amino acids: CASSYEHWTAGYTF.

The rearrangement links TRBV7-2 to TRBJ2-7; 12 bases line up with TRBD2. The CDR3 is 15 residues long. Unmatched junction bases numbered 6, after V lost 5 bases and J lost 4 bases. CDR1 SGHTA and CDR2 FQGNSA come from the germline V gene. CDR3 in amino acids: CASSQTSGGAYEQYF. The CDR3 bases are TGTGCCAGCAGCCAGACTAGCGGGGGCGCGTACGAGCAGTACTTC.

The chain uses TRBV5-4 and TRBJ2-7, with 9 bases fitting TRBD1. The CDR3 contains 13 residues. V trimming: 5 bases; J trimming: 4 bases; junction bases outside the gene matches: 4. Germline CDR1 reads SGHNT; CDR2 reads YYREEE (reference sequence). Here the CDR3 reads CASRRDRAYEQYF. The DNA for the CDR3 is TGTGCCAGCAGGAGGGACAGGGCATACGAGCAGTACTTC.

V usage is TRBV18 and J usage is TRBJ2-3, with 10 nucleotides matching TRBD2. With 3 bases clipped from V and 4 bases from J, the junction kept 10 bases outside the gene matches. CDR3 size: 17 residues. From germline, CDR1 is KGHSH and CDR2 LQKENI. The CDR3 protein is CASSPFKASGGPDTQYF. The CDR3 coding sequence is TGTGCCAGCTCACCCTTCAAGGCTAGCGGGGGACCAGATACGCAGTATTTT.

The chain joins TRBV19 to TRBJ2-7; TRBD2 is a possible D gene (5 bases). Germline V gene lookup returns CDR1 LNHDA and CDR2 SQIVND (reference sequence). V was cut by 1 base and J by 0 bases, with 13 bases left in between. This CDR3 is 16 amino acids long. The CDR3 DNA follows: TGTGCCAGTAGTATAGGAGGGCCCTCTCCCTCCTACGAGCAGTACTTC. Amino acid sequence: CASSIGGPSPSYEQYF.

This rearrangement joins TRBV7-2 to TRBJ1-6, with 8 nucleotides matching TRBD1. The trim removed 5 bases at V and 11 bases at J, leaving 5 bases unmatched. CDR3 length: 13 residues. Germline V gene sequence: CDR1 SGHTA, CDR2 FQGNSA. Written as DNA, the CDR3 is TGTGCCAGCAGCATCGACAGGGGTCCACCCCTCCACTTT. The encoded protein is CASSIDRGPPLHF.

CDR3 bases: TGTGCCAGCAGTGTAACTAGCGGGGGGGCATTGGAGACCCAGTACTTC. Encoded protein: CASSVTSGGALETQYF. The chain links TRBV28 to TRBJ2-5; 13 bases line up with TRBD2. The V segment lost 5 bases and the J segment 5 bases; nucleotides outside the gene matches: 8. The length of the CDR3 is 16 residues. Germline loops: CDR1 MDHEN, CDR2 SYDVKM. Full variable domain (rest looked up from reference TRBV28 and TRBJ2-5): DVKVTQSSRYLVKRTGEKVFLECVQDMDHENMFWYRQDPGLGLRLIYFSYDVKMKEKGDIPEGYSVSREKKERFSLILESASTNQTSMYLCASSVTSGGALETQYFGPGTRLLVL.

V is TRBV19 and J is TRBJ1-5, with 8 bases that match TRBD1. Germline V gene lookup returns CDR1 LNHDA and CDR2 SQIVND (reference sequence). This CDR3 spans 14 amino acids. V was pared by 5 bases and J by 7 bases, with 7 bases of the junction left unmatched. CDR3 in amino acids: CASSATGGRQPQHF. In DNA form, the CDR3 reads TGTGCCAGTAGTGCTACAGGGGGGCGGCAGCCCCAGCATTTT.